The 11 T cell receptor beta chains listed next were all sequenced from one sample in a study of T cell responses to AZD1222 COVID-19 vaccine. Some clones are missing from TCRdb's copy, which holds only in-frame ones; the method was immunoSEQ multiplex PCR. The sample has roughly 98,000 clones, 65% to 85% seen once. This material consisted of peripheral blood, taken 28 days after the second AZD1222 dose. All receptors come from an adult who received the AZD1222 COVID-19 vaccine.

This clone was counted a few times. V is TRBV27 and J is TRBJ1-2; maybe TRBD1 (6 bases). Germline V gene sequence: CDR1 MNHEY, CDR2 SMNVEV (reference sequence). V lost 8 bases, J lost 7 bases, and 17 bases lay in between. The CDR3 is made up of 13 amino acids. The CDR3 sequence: CASGTGLGGGYTF. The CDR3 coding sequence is TGTGCCAGCGGAACAGGGCTTGGGGGTGGCTACACCTTC.

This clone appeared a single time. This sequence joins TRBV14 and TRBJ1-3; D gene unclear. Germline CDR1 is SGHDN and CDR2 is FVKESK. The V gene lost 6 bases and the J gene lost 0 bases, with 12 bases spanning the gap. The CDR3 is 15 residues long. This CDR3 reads CASSLRHSSGNTIYF. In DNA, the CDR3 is TGTGCCAGCAGTCTAAGGCACAGCTCTGGAAACACCATATATTTT.

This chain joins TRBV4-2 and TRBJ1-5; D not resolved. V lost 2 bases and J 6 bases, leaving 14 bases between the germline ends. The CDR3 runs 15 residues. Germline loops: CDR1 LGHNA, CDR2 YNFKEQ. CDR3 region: CASSQQLVGSQPQHF. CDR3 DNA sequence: TGTGCCAGCAGCCAACAACTGGTAGGGTCTCAGCCCCAGCATTTT.

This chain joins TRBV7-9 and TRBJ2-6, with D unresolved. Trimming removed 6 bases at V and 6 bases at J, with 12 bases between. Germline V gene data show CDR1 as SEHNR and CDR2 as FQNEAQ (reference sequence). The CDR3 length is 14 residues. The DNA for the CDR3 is TGTGCCAGCAGTCCCCCACGCGAGGCCAACGTCCTGACTTTC. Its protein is CASSPPREANVLTF.

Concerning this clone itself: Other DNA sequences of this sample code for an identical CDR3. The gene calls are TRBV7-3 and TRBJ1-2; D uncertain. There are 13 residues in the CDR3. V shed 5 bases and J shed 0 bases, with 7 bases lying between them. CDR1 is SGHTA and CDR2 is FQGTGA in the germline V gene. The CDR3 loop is CASSLDSNYGYTF. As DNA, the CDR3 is TGTGCCAGCAGCCTAGATTCTAACTATGGCTACACCTTC.

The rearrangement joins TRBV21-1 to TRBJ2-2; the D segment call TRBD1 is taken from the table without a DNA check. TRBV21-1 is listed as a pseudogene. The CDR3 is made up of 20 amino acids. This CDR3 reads CASNDTRIHGQAANTGELFF. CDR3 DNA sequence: TGTGCCAGCAACGACACCCGAATTCACGGACAGGCCGCGAACACCGGGGAGCTGTTTTTT.

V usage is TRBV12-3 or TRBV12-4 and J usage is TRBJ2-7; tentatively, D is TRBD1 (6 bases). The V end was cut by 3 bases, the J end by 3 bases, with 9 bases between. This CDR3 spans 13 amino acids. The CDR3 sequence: CASSLRQVYEQYF. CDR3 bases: TGTGCCAGCAGTTTGCGACAGGTCTACGAGCAGTACTTC.

The DNA of the CDR3 is TGTGCCAGCAGCCCCCAGGGACTAGGAGGCTACGAGCAGTACTTC. This codes for CASSPQGLGGYEQYF. The chain uses TRBV3-1 (or the pseudogene TRBV3-2) and TRBJ2-7, with 8 nucleotides matching TRBD2. V shed 4 bases, J shed 3 bases, and the junction held 8 bases outside the gene matches. CDR1 is LGHDT and CDR2 is YNNKEL in the germline V gene (reference sequence). The CDR3 sequence is 15 residues long.

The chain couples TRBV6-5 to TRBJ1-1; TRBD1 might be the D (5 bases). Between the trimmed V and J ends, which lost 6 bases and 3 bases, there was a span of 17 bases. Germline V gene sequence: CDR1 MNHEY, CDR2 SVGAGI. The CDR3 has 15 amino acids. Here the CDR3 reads CASSGGRGWDTEAFF. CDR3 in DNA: TGTGCCAGCAGCGGCGGTAGGGGTTGGGACACTGAAGCTTTCTTT.

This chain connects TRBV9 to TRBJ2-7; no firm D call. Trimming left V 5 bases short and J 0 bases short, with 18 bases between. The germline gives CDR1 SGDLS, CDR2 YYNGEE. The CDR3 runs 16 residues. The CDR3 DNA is TGTGCCAGCAGTCGTAGTCGCTTCTCAAGCTCCTACGAGCAGTACTTC. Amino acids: CASSRSRFSSSYEQYF. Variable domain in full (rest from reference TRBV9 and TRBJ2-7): DSGVTQTPKHLITATGQRVTLRCSPRSGDLSVYWYQQSLDQGLQFLIQYYNGEERAKGNILERFSAQQFPDLHSELNLSSLELGDSALYFCASSRSRFSSSYEQYFGPGTRLTVT.

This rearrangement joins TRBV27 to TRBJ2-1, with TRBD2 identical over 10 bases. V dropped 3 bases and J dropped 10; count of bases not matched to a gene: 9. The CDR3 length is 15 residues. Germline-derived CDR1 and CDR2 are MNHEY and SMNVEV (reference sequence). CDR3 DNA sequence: TGTGCCAGCAGTTTTTCGGCTAGCGGGAGAAGGGAGCAGTTCTTC. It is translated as CASSFSASGRREQFF.